This record concerns one TCR beta chain sequence. What it binds is unknown. The data belong to a study of CXCR3-negative and CXCR3-positive naive CD8 T cells. General observations from the study: Naive cells that were CXCR3-positive had more hydrophobic TRB CDR3s (compared with CXCR3-negative naive cells).

The study made its TRB cDNA libraries by 5' RACE, adding UMI labels. TCRdb re-called the 5' RACE reads and gives one entry per CDR3 protein, without DNA. This sample contains over 100,000 distinct CDR3 sequences. The CDR3 totals 13 residues. The germline gives CDR1 SGHTA, CDR2 FQGNSA. J is TRBJ2-7 and V is TRBV7-2. The source is a human donor in good health. Some clones in this sample may be carry-over from other donors' samples. Sequencing was performed on naive CXCR3- CD8+ T cells from blood. Stated subset: CD45RO-CCR7+CD27+CD95- naive CD8+ T cells lacking CXCR3 (TNR3-). The CDR3 sequence is CASSITGAHEQYF.